This TCR beta chain comes out of a study of immune evolution from preneoplasia to lung adenocarcinoma. TCRdb's table, derived via immunoSEQ multiplex PCR, lists solely in-frame clones and lacks some. The sample holds about 4,900 clones; 70% to 90% are singletons and the top ten take roughly 2.8%. The germline V gene has CDR1 DFQATT and CDR2 SNEGSKA (reference sequence). This CDR3 contains 10 residues. The sequenced sample was FFPE invasive lung adenocarcinoma tissue. The V call is TRBV20-1, the J call TRBJ2-5, with D hard to call. The TCR originated in a person aged 50-59 years with lung adenocarcinoma. DNA for the CDR3: TGCAGCGCCCCGGGTCTGCCCCCGTACTTC. It yields the protein CSAPGLPPYF.